This entry features one T cell receptor (beta chain) sequence. Its antigen is not known. Cryopreserved PBMC, at roughly 0.85-11 million per sample, were present before DNA extraction. The sample belongs to a study of long-term antiretroviral therapy in people with HIV. General study points: Pre-ART expanded TRB clones stayed dominant throughout, though often decreasing after ART.

Version v3.0 of the immunoSEQ assay ran at survey level. Sequencing aimed at 40,000-50,000 T-cell genomes per sample. The data were produced by immunoSEQ multiplex PCR, yet TCRdb's version contains in-frame clones alone and is incomplete. This sample has 35,000 or so clones, with around four fifths found just once. The TCR originated in a man aged 18 to 29 with HIV. The material sequenced was unsorted PBMCs, taken 0.4 years before starting antiretroviral therapy.

The CDR3 DNA reads TGTGCCGGGGAAGGACAGGGCTATGGAGAGACCCAGTACTTC. This encodes CAGEGQGYGETQYF. The chain joins TRBV2 to TRBJ2-5; 8 nucleotides agree with TRBD1. The CDR3 covers 14 residues. J lost 4 bases, V lost 11 bases, and 12 bases had no gene match. CDR1 is SNHLY and CDR2 is FYNNEI in the germline V gene.